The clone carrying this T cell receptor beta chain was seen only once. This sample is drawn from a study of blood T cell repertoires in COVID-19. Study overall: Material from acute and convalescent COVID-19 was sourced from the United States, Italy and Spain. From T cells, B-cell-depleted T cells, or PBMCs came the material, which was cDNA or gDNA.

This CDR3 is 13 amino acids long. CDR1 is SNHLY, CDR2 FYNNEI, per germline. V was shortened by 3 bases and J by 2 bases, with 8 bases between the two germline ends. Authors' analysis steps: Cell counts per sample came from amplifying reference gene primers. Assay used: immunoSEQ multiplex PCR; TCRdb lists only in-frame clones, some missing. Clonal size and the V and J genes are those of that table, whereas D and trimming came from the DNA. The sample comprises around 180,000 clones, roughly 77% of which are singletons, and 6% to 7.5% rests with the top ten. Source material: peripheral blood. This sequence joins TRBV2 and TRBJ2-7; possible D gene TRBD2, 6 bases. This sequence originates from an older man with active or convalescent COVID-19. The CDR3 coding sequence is TGTGCCAGCAGTGAGGCGGGACCCTACGAGCAGTACTTC. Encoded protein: CASSEAGPYEQYF.